This T cell receptor beta chain was sequenced during a study of blood T cell repertoires in COVID-19 (dated by TCRdb to 2020 to 2021). With regard to the full study: The collaborator samples originated in the United States, Italy and Spain and spanned the acute and convalescent phases of COVID-19. Where available, HLA class I and class II types were taken from metadata supplied by the sample provider and were not determined by assay-based typing. The sample metadata nearly always contained a de-identified subject ID, COVID-19 status, age in years and sex. The material from the prospective study consisted of cDNA or gDNA derived from T cells, B-cell-depleted T cells, or PBMCs. Samples came from the ongoing ImmuneRACE study (first 160 participants) plus 1,254 subjects from 6 global collaborators. The repertoires were released in a freely available public database intended as a resource for research on the immune response to SARS-CoV-2. The dataset comprised deeply sampled blood TCRbeta repertoires from subjects exposed to, actively infected with, or recovered from COVID-19.

General conclusions and limits of the study: How much clinical and demographic metadata was included differed by source and by participant, and the metadata was provided uncurated.

TCRbeta CDR3 regions were amplified from genomic DNA by means of the immunoSEQ Assay, a bias-controlled multiplex PCR. The study's own analysis went as follows. The number of nucleated cells in each sample was estimated by amplification of reference gene primers within the assay. Sequence reads were collapsed and filtered to measure the absolute abundance of every unique TCRbeta CDR3 rearrangement. Productive Simpson clonality was computed per sample as the square root of Simpson's diversity index over productive rearrangements. Held by TCRdb, this immuneACCESS table contains in-frame sequences only and omits some clones. Under half of the omission traces to an unresolved V gene where checked; the cause of the rest is unknown. V and J calls and clone size follow that table, whereas D and trimming were derived from the DNA. The sample table holds approximately 180,000 clones, of which under 80% were seen once. The top ten constitute less than 20% of the sample.

The CDR3 starts with the cysteine, ends with the phenylalanine, and has 15 residues. Only the CDR3 DNA is retained, 45 bases long and in frame from the first base. CDR1 and CDR2 (MDHEN, SYDVKM) derive from the germline V gene. Cut back by 7 bases and 6 bases, the V and J ends lie 19 bases apart. Participants in the prospective study were aged about 18 to 95 years, lived in 20 to 30 United States geographic areas, and enrolled through a virtual design. To assign participants to cohorts, the prospective study relied on clinical history that participants themselves reported in a screening survey and a study questionnaire. In the prospective study, mobile phlebotomists collected whole blood, serum and a nasopharyngeal or oropharyngeal swab from each participant. Additional blood draws and questionnaires over an approximately 2-month period could optionally be provided by prospective study participants. Before DNA extraction, blood samples from the prospective study were shipped at room temperature or frozen.

A word on this clone: Its cognate antigen has yet to be identified. The record has no base qualities; no much larger clone is one base away.

This TCR was recovered from a woman aged 50 to 65 with acute COVID-19. Sequencing was done on a sample of PBMCs or T cells enriched from blood (not recorded which). The rearrangement joined TRBV28 to TRBJ1-5, with no confident D gene call. The CDR3 protein is CASTYDHGGRQPQHF. The sequenced DNA: TGTGCCAGCACTTATGACCACGGAGGGCGTCAGCCCCAGCATTTT. The full variable domain, with segments outside the CDR3 supplied by the reference TRBV28 and TRBJ1-5 proteins, appears as DVKVTQSSRYLVKRTGEKVFLECVQDMDHENMFWYRQDPGLGLRLIYFSYDVKMKEKGDIPEGYSVSREKKERFSLILESASTNQTSMYLCASTYDHGGRQPQHFGDGTRLSIL.